A single sample gave rise to the 15 T cell receptor beta chains below, sequenced in a study of shared clonotypes between healthy human individuals. Here immunoSEQ multiplex PCR was the method, and the copy in TCRdb shows in-frame clones only, minus some. The sample yields about 2.4 million clones, 90% to 95% seen once. The source material was naive CD4+ T cells sorted from blood. Subset denoted: CD45RA+ positively selected. Source of these receptors: a man between 18 and 29 years old in good health.

J is TRBJ1-5 and V is TRBV5-6; D is possibly TRBD1 (6 bases). This CDR3 region has 17 residues. Trimming took off 0 bases at V and 2 bases at J, with 15 bases between the two ends. CDR1 is SGHDT and CDR2 is YYEEEE in the germline V gene. CDR3 loop: CASSLAGGLGGNQPQHF. CDR3 DNA: TGTGCCAGCAGCTTGGCCGGGGGGCTCGGGGGCAATCAGCCCCAGCATTTT.

The V and J genes are TRBV5-1 and TRBJ2-7, with 9 nucleotides matching TRBD1. V lost 4 bases, J lost 1 base, and 15 bases stayed unmatched. There are 18 residues in the CDR3. Germline V CDR1 and CDR2: SGHRS, YFSETQ. Here the CDR3 reads CASSPRTGAATLSYEQYF. The CDR3 DNA reads TGCGCCAGCAGCCCACGGACAGGGGCCGCGACTCTATCCTACGAGCAGTACTTC.

The CDR3 reads CASSLEEFTDTQYF. The CDR3 DNA sequence: TGTGCCAGCAGCTTAGAGGAGTTCACAGATACGCAGTATTTT. V gene TRBV7-9 combines with J gene TRBJ2-3, with D uncertain. Germline V gene lookup returns CDR1 SEHNR and CDR2 FQNEAQ (reference sequence). V lost 1 base and J 2 bases, leaving 7 bases between the germline ends. The CDR3 has 14 amino acids.

The genes are TRBV11-2 and TRBJ2-5; 8 bases align to TRBD1. Germline V gene lookup returns CDR1 SGHAT and CDR2 FQNNGV. The length of the CDR3 is 17 residues. V gave up 2 bases and J gave up 1 base; unmatched junction bases: 9. The CDR3 loop is CASSLNGRTGSQETQYF. CDR3 DNA: TGTGCCAGCAGCTTAAATGGGCGGACAGGGTCCCAAGAGACCCAGTACTTC.

The genes are TRBV7-2 and TRBJ2-2, with D possibly being TRBD2 (6 bases). With 3 bases removed from V and 7 bases from J, the gap between germline ends came to 12 bases. In germline, CDR1 is SGHTA, CDR2 FQGNSA. The CDR3 extends over 14 amino acids. The DNA for the CDR3 is TGTGCCAGCAGCTTGTTGGAGGGCGTCGGGGAGCTGTTTTTT. Translation gives CASSLLEGVGELFF.

The chain uses TRBV9 and TRBJ1-1; TRBD1 agrees at 7 bases. From germline, CDR1 is SGDLS and CDR2 YYNGEE. This CDR3 comprises 15 residues. Germline trimming cut 4 bases from V and 7 bases from J; bases unmatched to any gene: 13. As DNA, the CDR3 is TGTGCCAGCAGCCCCATCGACAGGGTAGGAGGTGAAGCTTTCTTT. This encodes CASSPIDRVGGEAFF.

The J gene is TRBJ1-2, the V gene TRBV12-5; D possibly corresponds to TRBD1 (6 bases). The V end lost 2 bases, the J end lost 4 bases, and 20 bases lay between the germline ends. The CDR3 runs to 17 residues. CDR1 LGHNT and CDR2 FRNRAP come from the germline V gene. The CDR3, as DNA: TGTGCTAGTGGTTTGACAGGGACTTTTTCCATAAGCTATGGCTACACCTTC. This translates into CASGLTGTFSISYGYTF.

The chain links TRBV30 to TRBJ1-1, with TRBD1 as a possible D gene (5 bases). The CDR3 extends over 12 amino acids. CDR1 is GTSNPN and CDR2 is SVGIG in the germline V gene (reference sequence). Trimming removed 4 bases at V and 0 bases at J, with 6 bases between. The CDR3 reads CAWMGLNTEAFF. Written as DNA, the CDR3 is TGTGCCTGGATGGGGCTGAACACTGAAGCTTTCTTT.

The chain combines TRBV28 with TRBJ1-2; possible D gene TRBD1, 5 bases. Germline V lookup: CDR1 MDHEN, CDR2 SYDVKM. The CDR3 has 14 amino acids. V lost 6 bases to trimming and J lost 5 bases, with 16 bases between them. CDR3 DNA: TGTGCCAGCAGACTTTTTAACGCAGGGTATGGCTACACCTTC. This sequence encodes CASRLFNAGYGYTF.

The CDR3 loop reads CASSQDRGRAGETQYF. The CDR3 nucleotides are TGCGCCAGCAGCCAAGATCGCGGGAGGGCCGGAGAGACCCAGTACTTC. The V gene is TRBV4-3, the J gene TRBJ2-5, with 9 bases lining up with TRBD2. The CDR3 length is 16 residues. V lost 0 bases and J lost 4; bases outside the gene matches: 6. Germline V CDR1 and CDR2: LGHNA, YSLEER.

The rearrangement joins TRBV6-4 to TRBJ1-1; 8 bases map to TRBD1. Trimming took 6 bases from V and 10 from J; bases not matched to a gene: 16. The CDR3 contains 15 residues. CDR1 MRHNA and CDR2 SNTAGT come from the germline V gene. The CDR3, as DNA: TGTGCCAGCAGGCCCCAGGGTGGGACAGGCGGCTCAGCTTTCTTT. Translated, it gives CASRPQGGTGGSAFF.

V usage is TRBV7-2 and J usage is TRBJ2-6; D is undetermined. The germline gives CDR1 SGHTA, CDR2 FQGNSA. Trimming left V 0 bases short and J 0 bases short, with 15 bases between. This CDR3 comprises 19 residues. The CDR3, as DNA: TGTGCCAGCAGCTTAGCCCTCCTTAGTAGCCCCTCTGGGGCCAACGTCCTGACTTTC. The encoded protein is CASSLALLSSPSGANVLTF.

This clone was found a few times. The rearrangement uses TRBV18 and TRBJ2-1; D perhaps matches TRBD2 (5 bases). Germline loops: CDR1 KGHSH, CDR2 LQKENI. Trimming left V 3 bases short and J 3 bases short, with 15 bases between. This CDR3 has 16 amino acids. CDR3 loop: CASSPGFIGLYNEQFF. DNA for the CDR3: TGTGCCAGCTCACCGGGTTTCATAGGACTCTACAATGAGCAGTTCTTC.

The chain carries TRBV18 and TRBJ2-2; no definite D call. CDR1 and CDR2 from the germline V gene are KGHSH and LQKENI. Trimming took 1 base from V and 2 from J, leaving 5 bases between them. The length of the CDR3 is 14 residues. In DNA form, the CDR3 reads TGTGCCAGCTCACCACAGAGTAACACCGGGGAGCTGTTTTTT. It translates to CASSPQSNTGELFF.

About this clone itself: Within the sample, other DNA sequences also encode this same CDR3. This rearrangement joins TRBV2 to TRBJ1-5; 7 positions agree with TRBD1. Trimming cost V 6 bases and J 2 bases; bases outside gene matches: 4. Looked up from germline, CDR1 is SNHLY and CDR2 is FYNNEI. The CDR3 contains 14 residues. The CDR3 spells CASRAGQGNQPQHF. DNA for the CDR3: TGTGCCAGCAGAGCTGGACAGGGCAATCAGCCCCAGCATTTT. Full variable domain (outside the CDR3, taken from reference TRBV2 and TRBJ1-5): EPEVTQTPSHQVTQMGQEVILRCVPISNHLYFYWYRQILGQKVEFLVSFYNNEISEKSEIFDDQFSVERPDGSNFTLKIRSTKLEDSAMYFCASRAGQGNQPQHFGDGTRLSIL.